A single sample is the source of the 19 T cell receptor beta chains below, sequenced in a study of control samples from healthy donors and cancer patients. Method: immunoSEQ multiplex PCR; TCRdb's copy keeps in-frame clones and lacks some. Among tens of thousands of clones, about nine tenths were seen once, and the ten largest hold about 14%. Sequencing was carried out using PBMCs. The receptors shown here come from a man between 60 and 70 years old with head and neck cancer.

The V gene is TRBV5-1, the J gene TRBJ2-7; 8 nucleotides line up with TRBD2. This CDR3 has 13 amino acids. V was clipped by 0 bases and J by 6 bases; unmatched bases: 2. From germline, CDR1 is SGHRS and CDR2 YFSETQ. CDR3 loop: CASSLETSAEQYF. Here the CDR3 DNA reads TGCGCCAGCAGCTTGGAGACTAGCGCCGAGCAGTACTTC.

The J gene is TRBJ1-1, the V gene TRBV6-2 or TRBV6-3, with 7 bases identical to TRBD1. Losses at the gene ends were 6 bases for V and 5 bases for J; bases not matched to a gene: 12. This CDR3 has 15 residues. Germline V gene data show CDR1 as MNHEY and CDR2 as SVGEGT. CDR3 amino acids: CASSSQEGGRTEAFF. DNA for the CDR3: TGTGCCAGCAGCTCCCAGGAAGGGGGCCGGACTGAAGCTTTCTTT.

V and J are TRBV6-2 or TRBV6-3 and TRBJ2-2; D is undetermined. Trimming removed 2 bases at V and 2 bases at J, with 6 bases between. From germline, CDR1 is MNHEY and CDR2 SVGEGT. This CDR3 is built from 14 residues. CDR3 in amino acids: CASSYLLNTGELFF. CDR3 in DNA: TGTGCCAGCAGTTACCTCCTAAACACCGGGGAGCTGTTTTTT.

The chain uses TRBV24-1 and TRBJ2-7, with 7 bases identical to TRBD1. This CDR3 is built from 13 residues. Germline V gene lookup returns CDR1 KGHDR and CDR2 SFDVKD. Trimming took 5 bases from V and 3 from J; bases not matched to a gene: 3. The CDR3 region has the DNA TGTGCCACCAGTGTGTCAGGGGGCTACGAGCAGTACTTC. It is translated as CATSVSGGYEQYF.

V gene TRBV24-1 combines with J gene TRBJ2-5; tentative D call: TRBD1 (5 bases). Germline loops: CDR1 KGHDR, CDR2 SFDVKD. V shed 4 bases and J shed 5 bases, with 16 bases lying between them. CDR3 length: 15 amino acids. The CDR3 DNA follows: TGTGCCACCAGTGACCCAGGGCCCCATCGGGAGACCCAGTACTTC. Protein product: CATSDPGPHRETQYF.

The chain combines TRBV18 with TRBJ2-5; 11 bases line up with TRBD2. The CDR3 loop spans 14 amino acids. Germline assignment: CDR1 KGHSH and CDR2 LQKENI. The V segment lost 4 bases and the J segment 5 bases; nucleotides outside the gene matches: 3. The CDR3 region is CASSLRTSGETQYF. The CDR3 DNA sequence: TGTGCCAGCTCACTTCGGACTAGCGGGGAGACCCAGTACTTC.

The J gene is TRBJ1-2, the V gene TRBV28; a possible D gene is TRBD1 (6 bases). V lost 3 bases and J lost 8, with 7 bases in between. This CDR3 is 11 amino acids long. Germline V gene data show CDR1 as MDHEN and CDR2 as SYDVKM. Written as DNA, the CDR3 is TGTGCCAGCAGTTTTACAGGGGGCTACACCTTC. It translates to CASSFTGGYTF.

The chain is built from TRBV28 and TRBJ1-6, with a possible D match to TRBD1 (5 bases). With 5 bases removed from V and 0 bases from J, the gap between germline ends came to 14 bases. The CDR3 totals 17 residues. The germline V gene has CDR1 MDHEN and CDR2 SYDVKM. In nucleotides, the CDR3 is TGTGCCAGCAGTATCAGGGCAGGGAGCTCCTATAATTCACCCCTCCACTTT. This gives the protein CASSIRAGSSYNSPLHF. Using reference TRBV28 and TRBJ1-6 for the parts outside the CDR3, the full variable domain is DVKVTQSSRYLVKRTGEKVFLECVQDMDHENMFWYRQDPGLGLRLIYFSYDVKMKEKGDIPEGYSVSREKKERFSLILESASTNQTSMYLCASSIRAGSSYNSPLHFGNGTRLTVT.

The CDR3 region is CASSLGGGAGTDTQYF. In DNA, the CDR3 is TGCGCCAGCAGCTTGGGCGGGGGCGCGGGTACAGATACGCAGTATTTT. The chain is built from TRBV5-1 and TRBJ2-3; D perhaps matches TRBD2 (7 bases). The CDR3 has 16 residues. V lost 0 bases, J lost 3 bases, and 14 bases lay in between. Germline values: CDR1 SGHRS, CDR2 YFSETQ.

The V call is TRBV6-5, the J call TRBJ2-7; the match to TRBD1 covers 7 bases. V lost 0 bases and J lost 0; bases outside the gene matches: 5. The CDR3 has 16 amino acids. CDR1 is MNHEY and CDR2 is SVGAGI in the germline V gene. CDR3 in amino acids: CASSYSLWDSSYEQYF. The CDR3 coding sequence is TGTGCCAGCAGTTACTCGTTATGGGACAGCTCCTACGAGCAGTACTTC.

This chain connects TRBV9 to TRBJ2-3; D is uncertain. The V gene lost 2 bases and the J gene lost 1 base, with 11 bases spanning the gap. CDR1 and CDR2 from the germline V gene are SGDLS and YYNGEE. The CDR3 is 15 amino acids. CDR3 bases: TGTGCCAGCAGCGTCCAGGATGCTGGCACAGATACGCAGTATTTT. This sequence encodes CASSVQDAGTDTQYF. The full variable domain, in which reference TRBV9 and TRBJ2-3 provide the parts outside the CDR3, is DSGVTQTPKHLITATGQRVTLRCSPRSGDLSVYWYQQSLDQGLQFLIQYYNGEERAKGNILERFSAQQFPDLHSELNLSSLELGDSALYFCASSVQDAGTDTQYFGPGTRLTVL.

The CDR3 DNA follows: TGTGCCAGCAGCACGGACAGAGATACGCAGTATTTT. It yields the protein CASSTDRDTQYF. The J gene is TRBJ2-3, the V gene TRBV5-4; possibly TRBD1 for D (6 bases). The CDR3 totals 12 residues. Germline assignment: CDR1 SGHNT and CDR2 YYREEE (reference sequence). Trimming left V 4 bases short and J 5 bases short, with 8 bases between.

Within the sample, this clone is medium-sized (0.01 to 0.1%). The chain joins TRBV7-8 to TRBJ2-5; D is uncertain. The CDR3 contains 15 residues. Germline-derived CDR1 and CDR2 are SGHVS and FQNEAQ. V lost 5 bases to trimming and J lost 3 bases, with 16 bases between them. The CDR3 here is CASSPYAVAKETQYF. The CDR3 nucleotides are TGTGCCAGCAGCCCCTATGCGGTGGCGAAAGAGACCCAGTACTTC. Full variable domain (missing parts from reference TRBV7-8 and TRBJ2-5): GAGVSQSPRYKVAKRGQDVALRCDPISGHVSLFWYQQALGQGPEFLTYFQNEAQLDKSGLPSDRFFAERPEGSVSTLKIQRTQQEDSAVYLCASSPYAVAKETQYFGPGTRLLVL.

This rearrangement joins TRBV19 to TRBJ1-1; the D is unclear. Germline V lookup: CDR1 LNHDA, CDR2 SQIVND (reference sequence). The V end was cut by 1 base, the J end by 0 bases, with 9 bases between. The CDR3 has 15 residues. In nucleotides, the CDR3 is TGTGCCAGTAGTATAGCCCCAGGTATGAACACTGAAGCTTTCTTT. Protein sequence: CASSIAPGMNTEAFF.

The chain links TRBV4-3 to TRBJ2-7, with 8 positions matching TRBD2. CDR3 size: 15 residues. V lost 0 bases and J lost 2; bases outside the gene matches: 3. Germline assignment: CDR1 LGHNA and CDR2 YSLEER. In DNA, the CDR3 is TGCGCCAGCAGCCAAGATCGGGGGGGCCCCTACGAGCAGTACTTC. As protein: CASSQDRGGPYEQYF.

The V call is TRBV7-3, the J call TRBJ2-5; TRBD2 matches at 7 bases. Germline values: CDR1 SGHTA, CDR2 FQGTGA. This CDR3 region has 18 residues. J gave up 4 bases and V 6 bases, and 20 bases lay outside the gene matches. The chain's CDR3 is CASSLYSTGGLTPETQYF. The CDR3 bases are TGTGCCAGCAGTTTATACTCAACGGGGGGACTAACCCCAGAGACCCAGTACTTC.

V gene TRBV4-1 combines with J gene TRBJ1-4, with D perhaps TRBD1 (5 bases). Trimming took 0 bases from V and 4 from J, leaving 15 bases between them. The germline V gene encodes CDR1 MGHRA and CDR2 YSYEKL. The CDR3 has 17 residues. In nucleotides, the CDR3 is TGCGCCAGCAGCCAAGATCGACGGGGACTTTATAATGAAAAACTGTTTTTT. Translating gives CASSQDRRGLYNEKLFF.

This sequence joins TRBV11-2 and TRBJ1-6; TRBD1 might be the D (5 bases). The CDR3 has 14 amino acids. Germline lookup yields CDR1 SGHAT and CDR2 FQNNGV. V was cut by 9 bases and J by 9 bases, with 18 bases left in between. The CDR3 protein is CARSPGSGGSPLHF. The CDR3 DNA reads as TGTGCCAGATCACCCGGTAGTGGGGGTTCACCCCTCCACTTT.

This clone was seen more than once but under ten times. The rearrangement links TRBV7-2 to TRBJ2-7, with D unclear. The CDR3 extends over 14 amino acids. The V end lost 5 bases, the J end lost 3 bases, and 14 bases lay between the germline ends. The germline V gene has CDR1 SGHTA and CDR2 FQGNSA. The CDR3 DNA follows: TGTGCCAGCAGCATCACCCTTGAAAGCTACGAGCAGTACTTC. It codes for CASSITLESYEQYF.